Each of the 29 T cell receptor beta chains below was sequenced from the same sample in a study of T cell responses to AZD1222 COVID-19 vaccine. Clones were sequenced by immunoSEQ multiplex PCR, and TCRdb holds only the in-frame ones, with some missing. The repertoire has under 300,000 clones, 93% of them found once; the top ten carry 0.5% to 0.7%. Here the sequenced sample was peripheral blood, taken on day 0 of AZD1222 vaccination. The receptors were sampled from an adult in good health.

CDR3: CASSARGLQPQHF. The CDR3, as DNA: TGTGCCAGCAGTGCCAGGGGGCTTCAGCCCCAGCATTTT. The gene calls are TRBV27 and TRBJ1-5, with 8 bases matching TRBD1. Losses at the gene ends were 5 bases for V and 6 bases for J; bases not matched to a gene: 3. Germline V gives CDR1 MNHEY, CDR2 SMNVEV (reference sequence). The CDR3 is 13 amino acids.

The genes are TRBV24-1 and TRBJ2-1; weak D call: TRBD1 (6 bases). CDR1 and CDR2 from the germline V gene are KGHDR and SFDVKD. V lost 2 bases and J lost 4, with 14 bases in between. CDR3 length equals 16 residues. The CDR3 is CATSDWARGPYNEQFF. The CDR3 nucleotides read TGTGCCACCAGTGATTGGGCCAGGGGTCCATACAATGAGCAGTTCTTC.

The V and J genes are TRBV7-3 and TRBJ1-1; D might be TRBD1 (6 bases). Germline CDR1 reads SGHTA; CDR2 reads FQGTGA. V lost 0 bases and J lost 8, with 10 bases in between. This CDR3 has 13 residues. CDR3 residues: CASSLTTGTEAFF. The DNA of the CDR3 is TGTGCCAGCAGCTTAACGACCGGGACAGAAGCTTTCTTT.

This clone was observed a few times. The chain couples TRBV3-1 (or the pseudogene TRBV3-2) to TRBJ1-6; D perhaps matches TRBD1 (5 bases). V was clipped by 1 base and J by 7 bases, with 8 bases between them. CDR1 and CDR2 (germline): LGHDT, YNNKEL (reference sequence). This CDR3 contains 14 residues. CDR3 DNA: TGTGCCAGCAGCCAAGGGGGCGAGAATTCACCCCTCCACTTT. Translating it yields CASSQGGENSPLHF.

This chain connects TRBV28 to TRBJ1-3; no firm D call. Per the germline V gene, CDR1 is MDHEN and CDR2 is SYDVKM. The CDR3 totals 15 residues. V was trimmed by 5 bases and J by 4 bases, leaving 15 bases between them. The CDR3 DNA sequence: TGTGCCAGCAGTCACAATCAGGTCAGGGGAAACACCATATATTTT. Its translation is CASSHNQVRGNTIYF. The full variable domain, in which reference TRBV28 and TRBJ1-3 provide the parts outside the CDR3, is DVKVTQSSRYLVKRTGEKVFLECVQDMDHENMFWYRQDPGLGLRLIYFSYDVKMKEKGDIPEGYSVSREKKERFSLILESASTNQTSMYLCASSHNQVRGNTIYFGEGSWLTVV.

CDR3 residues: CASIPETSTDTQYF. The CDR3 DNA reads TGTGCCAGCATCCCTGAGACTAGCACAGATACGCAGTATTTT. The chain uses TRBV21-1 and TRBJ2-3; TRBD2, as called in the table, went unchecked against the DNA. TRBV21-1 is a known pseudogene. CDR3 length equals 14 residues.

This chain uses TRBV9 with TRBJ2-3; D may be TRBD1 (6 bases). V was cut by 4 bases and J by 4 bases, with 16 bases left in between. This CDR3 spans 15 amino acids. Per germline, CDR1 SGDLS and CDR2 YYNGEE. The CDR3 loop is CASSPVGGIADTQYF. CDR3 nucleotide sequence: TGTGCCAGCAGCCCAGTAGGGGGAATCGCAGATACGCAGTATTTT.

This chain connects TRBV2 to TRBJ2-7; D perhaps matches TRBD1 (6 bases). The CDR3 spans 12 residues. The germline V gene encodes CDR1 SNHLY and CDR2 FYNNEI. Trimming left V 6 bases short and J 3 bases short, with 9 bases between. The CDR3 sequence is CASREQGYEQYF. The CDR3 DNA is TGTGCCAGCAGGGAACAGGGCTACGAGCAGTACTTC.

This rearrangement joins TRBV7-2 to TRBJ1-3, with D unclear. Trimming took off 4 bases at V and 0 bases at J, with 10 bases between the two ends. The CDR3 sequence is 15 residues long. Germline CDR1 and CDR2: SGHTA and FQGNSA. The CDR3 sequence: CASSSPPSSGNTIYF. The CDR3 region has the DNA TGTGCCAGCAGCTCCCCCCCCTCCTCTGGAAACACCATATATTTT.

J is TRBJ2-3 and V is TRBV11-1; TRBD2 agrees at 8 bases. Germline V CDR1 and CDR2: SGHAT, FQDESV (reference sequence). CDR3 size: 16 residues. V was pared by 4 bases and J by 0 bases, with 6 bases of the junction left unmatched. Written as DNA, the CDR3 is TGTGCCAGCAGCTCAAAACTAGCGGCTAGCACAGATACGCAGTATTTT. Translating it yields CASSSKLAASTDTQYF.

The CDR3 DNA reads as TGTGCCAGCAGCCCATTAGGTCGGACAGGGGGGTACGAGCAGTACTTC. Its protein is CASSPLGRTGGYEQYF. The J gene is TRBJ2-7, the V gene TRBV11-2, with 10 positions matching TRBD1. V was clipped by 5 bases and J by 4 bases; unmatched bases: 11. This CDR3 has 16 amino acids. Germline loops: CDR1 SGHAT, CDR2 FQNNGV.

This chain uses TRBV3-1 (or the pseudogene TRBV3-2) with TRBJ1-2; D gene uncertain. The V gene's germline CDR1 is LGHDT and CDR2 YNNKEL (reference sequence). This CDR3 spans 13 amino acids. Deletions cut 0 bases from V and 2 bases from J, with 4 bases between. The CDR3 nucleotides read TGTGCCAGCAGCCAAGAAAGGAACTATGGCTACACCTTC. Residues: CASSQERNYGYTF.

This clone is a singleton in its sample. The chain links TRBV2 to TRBJ1-5; TRBD1 matches 10 bases. Unmatched junction bases numbered 0, after V lost 4 bases and J lost 6 bases. CDR1 and CDR2 (germline): SNHLY, FYNNEI. The CDR3 extends over 13 amino acids. The CDR3 spells CASSGQGAQPQHF. The CDR3 coding sequence is TGTGCCAGCAGTGGACAGGGGGCTCAGCCCCAGCATTTT.

This sequence joins TRBV5-1 and TRBJ2-6; D is perhaps TRBD1 or TRBD2 (5 bases each). Germline V gene lookup returns CDR1 SGHRS and CDR2 YFSETQ. The CDR3 length is 13 residues. With 6 bases removed from V and 5 bases from J, the gap between germline ends came to 9 bases. The CDR3 protein is CASTWGRANVLTF. The DNA for the CDR3 is TGCGCCAGCACATGGGGGAGGGCCAACGTCCTGACTTTC.

The chain is built from TRBV14 and TRBJ2-5; 15 positions match TRBD2. The CDR3 is 18 amino acids. CDR1 is SGHDN and CDR2 is FVKESK in the germline V gene. V trimming: 4 bases; J trimming: 2 bases; junction bases outside the gene matches: 8. CDR3 amino acids: CASSLGLAGGRRQETQYF. For the CDR3, the DNA is TGTGCCAGCAGCCTGGGACTAGCGGGGGGCCGGCGTCAAGAGACCCAGTACTTC.

The V and J genes are TRBV30 and TRBJ1-3; the D gene is possibly TRBD1 (6 bases). The ends were cut back, 0 bases at V and 4 bases at J, with 16 bases in the middle. CDR1 and CDR2 (germline): GTSNPN, SVGIG (reference sequence). The CDR3 totals 16 residues. The CDR3 is CAWSVSTGSFGNTIYF. In DNA form, the CDR3 reads TGTGCCTGGAGTGTTTCGACAGGCTCCTTCGGAAACACCATATATTTT.

The chain combines TRBV19 with TRBJ2-3, with 10 bases lining up with TRBD2. V lost 6 bases to trimming and J lost 1 base; unmatched junction nucleotides: 10. CDR1 is LNHDA, CDR2 SQIVND, per germline (reference sequence). CDR3 length: 17 residues. The CDR3 DNA reads as TGTGCCAGTAGCTTCGCCTCCGGGACTAGCGGCACAGATACGCAGTATTTT. Translating it yields CASSFASGTSGTDTQYF.

V and J are TRBV7-9 and TRBJ2-2, with D perhaps being TRBD1 or TRBD2 (5 bases each). This CDR3 has 16 amino acids. Germline CDR1 is SEHNR and CDR2 is FQNEAQ (reference sequence). Trimming stripped 3 bases from V and 1 base from J, with 12 bases between. The CDR3 here is CASSFYGALNTGELFF. The CDR3 DNA reads as TGTGCCAGCAGCTTTTACGGGGCTTTGAACACCGGGGAGCTGTTTTTT.

The chain combines TRBV21-1 with TRBJ2-2; the DNA was not compared with TRBD2, the D call given in the table. TRBV21-1 is listed as a pseudogene. The length of the CDR3 is 14 residues. CDR3 sequence: CAIYRGRETGELFF. The CDR3 coding sequence is TGTGCCATCTATCGAGGGAGGGAAACCGGGGAGCTGTTTTTT.

The chain couples TRBV5-1 to TRBJ2-5; D possibly corresponds to TRBD2 (6 bases). The germline V gene encodes CDR1 SGHRS and CDR2 YFSETQ. V lost 0 bases to trimming and J lost 4 bases, with 10 bases between them. This CDR3 is 14 amino acids long. This CDR3 is CASSLVGGSETQYF. The CDR3 coding sequence is TGCGCCAGCAGCTTGGTCGGGGGTTCAGAGACCCAGTACTTC.

The chain carries TRBV19 and TRBJ1-5; D is unclear. V lost 6 bases and J lost 0, with 12 bases in between. Germline V gene sequence: CDR1 LNHDA, CDR2 SQIVND (reference sequence). This CDR3 is built from 15 residues. The CDR3 here is CASRYRDYSNQPQHF. The CDR3 nucleotides read TGTGCCAGTAGGTATCGGGATTATAGCAATCAGCCCCAGCATTTT.

The gene calls are TRBV28 and TRBJ2-7; TRBD2 aligns across 10 bases. CDR1 and CDR2 from the germline V gene are MDHEN and SYDVKM. This CDR3 has 19 residues. The CDR3 loop is CGTRGSIGSLAGGNYEQYF. In DNA, the CDR3 is TGTGGGACCCGCGGGTCGATTGGGTCTTTAGCGGGAGGAAACTACGAGCAGTACTTC.

V is TRBV28 and J is TRBJ1-4; no clear D. CDR1 and CDR2 (germline): MDHEN, SYDVKM. CDR3 size: 10 residues. The V end was cut by 8 bases, the J end by 8 bases, with 6 bases between. The CDR3 region is CASFGEKLFF. In DNA form, the CDR3 reads TGTGCCAGCTTTGGGGAAAAACTGTTTTTT.

The CDR3 DNA reads as TGTGCCAGCAGCCAAGGGTCGGTCCGCTCTGGAAACACCATATATTTT. As protein: CASSQGSVRSGNTIYF. V and J are TRBV4-2 and TRBJ1-3, with D hard to call. Per germline, CDR1 LGHNA and CDR2 YNFKEQ. V was clipped by 1 base and J by 0 bases, with 10 bases between them. The CDR3 has 16 residues.

The J gene is TRBJ2-7, the V gene TRBV4-2; possibly TRBD1 for D (5 bases). V lost 4 bases and J lost 0, with 13 bases in between. CDR1 and CDR2 from the germline V gene are LGHNA and YNFKEQ. This CDR3 comprises 15 residues. CDR3 in amino acids: CASSRGRGDSYEQYF. The CDR3, as DNA: TGTGCCAGCAGCCGGGGAAGGGGCGACTCCTACGAGCAGTACTTC.

As for this clone: Additional DNA sequences in this sample encode the identical CDR3. CDR3 loop: CASSRQGTEAFF. DNA for the CDR3: TGTGCCAGCAGCCGACAGGGTACTGAAGCTTTCTTT. This chain links TRBV6-5 with TRBJ1-1, with TRBD1 matching 7 bases. Trimming took 6 bases from V and 5 from J; bases not matched to a gene: 3. CDR3 size: 12 residues. Germline CDR1 and CDR2: MNHEY and SVGAGI.

This chain joins TRBV5-1 and TRBJ1-3; D unclear. From germline, CDR1 is SGHRS and CDR2 YFSETQ. The germline V and J ends were trimmed by 4 bases and 0 bases, with 11 bases remaining between them. The CDR3 consists of 15 residues. This CDR3 reads CASSTSVSSGNTIYF. CDR3 DNA sequence: TGCGCCAGCAGCACCAGTGTTTCCTCTGGAAACACCATATATTTT.

The V gene is TRBV9, the J gene TRBJ1-2; D unresolved. CDR1 SGDLS and CDR2 YYNGEE come from the germline V gene. This CDR3 has 13 residues. V dropped 4 bases and J dropped 8 bases, with 15 bases sitting between them. The CDR3 spells CASSPWTGEGYTF. The CDR3 DNA is TGTGCCAGCAGCCCCTGGACGGGAGAGGGCTACACCTTC.

The V and J genes are TRBV5-6 and TRBJ1-2; TRBD1 might be the D (5 bases). Germline-derived CDR1 and CDR2 are SGHDT and YYEEEE. The CDR3 is 13 amino acids. V was pared by 0 bases and J by 2 bases, with 5 bases between. CDR3 region: CASSLGDNYGYTF. The DNA for the CDR3 is TGTGCCAGCAGCTTGGGGGACAACTATGGCTACACCTTC.